The 20 T cell receptor beta chains given below trace back to one sample, sequenced in a study of T-cell memory formation after mild COVID-19. One entry per CDR3 protein, called by TCRdb with MiXCR from the 5' RACE reads. The data contain 350,000 or so distinct CDR3 sequences, about an eighth of them singletons. The specimen sequenced was PBMCs or a T cell subset sorted from them (not recorded which). The origin of the receptors is a man aged 18 to 29 who had mild COVID-19 (a few samples of this study predate the infection). Cell type and time point are not known.

The V gene is TRBV7-9, the J gene TRBJ1-2; D ambiguous. The ends were cut back, 5 bases at V and 4 bases at J, with 17 bases in the middle. The CDR3 has 15 amino acids. Germline V gives CDR1 SEHNR, CDR2 FQNEAQ (reference sequence). CDR3 residues: CASSPIRLKVYGYTF. The CDR3 DNA sequence: TGTGCCAGCAGCCCCATTCGTCTGAAGGTCTATGGCTACACCTTC.

This clonotype was picked up a small number of times. The CDR3 here is CATSDLNGVYDEQFF. The DNA for the CDR3 is TGTGCCACCAGTGATTTGAACGGAGTGTACGATGAGCAGTTCTTC. The V gene is TRBV24-1, the J gene TRBJ2-1; D is unclear. V dropped 0 bases and J dropped 8 bases, with 13 bases sitting between them. Germline V gene data show CDR1 as KGHDR and CDR2 as SFDVKD. CDR3 length: 15 residues.

The chain recombines TRBV27 with TRBJ2-7; D uncertain. The CDR3 is made up of 12 amino acids. V lost 5 bases and J 3 bases, leaving 8 bases between the germline ends. Germline V gene sequence: CDR1 MNHEY, CDR2 SMNVEV (reference sequence). The CDR3 here is CASSGPNYEQYF. The CDR3 DNA sequence: TGTGCCAGCAGTGGGCCTAACTACGAGCAGTACTTC.

This clonotype appeared many times. The genes are TRBV7-2 and TRBJ2-3; possible D gene TRBD1, 6 bases. The ends were cut back, 5 bases at V and 0 bases at J, with 12 bases in the middle. The CDR3 has 15 amino acids. In germline, CDR1 is SGHTA, CDR2 FQGNSA. CDR3 DNA sequence: TGTGCCAGCAGCAACAGGGTTCCTAGCACAGATACGCAGTATTTT. It specifies CASSNRVPSTDTQYF. Complete variable domain (other parts from reference TRBV7-2 and TRBJ2-3): GAGVSQSPSNKVTEKGKDVELRCDPISGHTALYWYRQSLGQGLEFLIYFQGNSAPDKSGLPSDRFSAERTGGSVSTLTIQRTQQEDSAVYLCASSNRVPSTDTQYFGPGTRLTVL.

This rearrangement joins TRBV6-2 or TRBV6-3 to TRBJ1-2; D is ambiguous. The germline V gene encodes CDR1 MNHEY and CDR2 SVGEGT. The CDR3 is made up of 14 amino acids. V was pared by 4 bases and J by 8 bases, with 17 bases between. The CDR3, as DNA: TGTGCCAGCAGTTCACCAGCCTCCTTTATAGGCTACACCTTC. This gives the protein CASSSPASFIGYTF.

This clonotype has only a few counts. The rearrangement joins TRBV2 to TRBJ2-1, with 16 bases fitting TRBD2. Unmatched junction bases numbered 14, after V lost 5 bases and J lost 7 bases. The CDR3 runs to 19 residues. Germline V gene sequence: CDR1 SNHLY, CDR2 FYNNEI. Here the CDR3 DNA reads TGTGCCAGCAGTACCACCGGGACTAGCGGGGGGGCCACTTGGAATGAGCAGTTCTTC. Its translation is CASSTTGTSGGATWNEQFF.

The V and J genes are TRBV7-6 and TRBJ2-3; possibly TRBD2 for D (6 bases). The V and J ends lost 1 base and 7 bases respectively, with 12 bases between them. The CDR3 is made up of 14 amino acids. Germline-derived CDR1 and CDR2 are SGHVS and FNYEAQ. The CDR3 nucleotides are TGTGCCAGCAGCTTAGGGCCTAGCGATTATACGCAGTATTTT. Its protein is CASSLGPSDYTQYF.

This chain links TRBV28 with TRBJ2-3, with 7 bases that match TRBD1. Germline V gene data show CDR1 as MDHEN and CDR2 as SYDVKM. The junction had 10 bases not matched to a gene; V was cut back by 6 bases and J by 4 bases. CDR3 length equals 15 residues. Here the CDR3 DNA reads TGTGCCAGCAGAGTGGGACAGAGCCTCGCAGATACGCAGTATTTT. This codes for CASRVGQSLADTQYF.

This clonotype was seen at least ten times. The J gene is TRBJ2-5, the V gene TRBV28; D assignment may be TRBD1 or TRBD2 (5 bases each). The CDR3 extends over 13 amino acids. Germline loops: CDR1 MDHEN, CDR2 SYDVKM. Between the trimmed V and J ends, which lost 7 bases and 3 bases, there was a span of 12 bases. The CDR3 loop is CASTLGGKETQYF. The CDR3 DNA follows: TGTGCCAGCACCCTTGGGGGAAAAGAGACCCAGTACTTC.

This clonotype has more than one count but fewer than ten. The chain recombines TRBV7-2 with TRBJ1-2; maybe TRBD1 (6 bases). The CDR3 extends over 15 amino acids. The ends were cut back, 5 bases at V and 2 bases at J, with 15 bases in the middle. CDR1 SGHTA and CDR2 FQGNSA come from the germline V gene. In DNA, the CDR3 is TGTGCCAGCAGCCCCGGGGGGCGCAGGAACTATGGCTACACCTTC. Translated: CASSPGGRRNYGYTF.

This clonotype was counted between two and nine times. The rearrangement links TRBV6-1 to TRBJ2-7, with D perhaps matching TRBD2 (7 bases). Trimming took off 6 bases at V and 2 bases at J, with 23 bases between the two ends. CDR3 length: 17 amino acids. Germline V gene sequence: CDR1 MNHNS, CDR2 SASEGT. This CDR3 reads CASRKKGGDVLPYEQYF. The CDR3 DNA sequence: TGTGCCAGCAGGAAGAAGGGGGGGGACGTCCTGCCCTACGAGCAGTACTTC.

V usage is TRBV2 and J usage is TRBJ2-7; 8 bases align to TRBD2. The CDR3 spans 15 residues. V shed 2 bases and J 2 bases; nucleotides not matched to a gene: 5. The germline V gene encodes CDR1 SNHLY and CDR2 FYNNEI. The CDR3 nucleotides read TGTGCCAGCAGTGAACTGGGCGGGGGGACCTACGAGCAGTACTTC. It codes for CASSELGGGTYEQYF.

This clonotype was recorded a few times. One end of the junction varies from germline; a read error may be responsible. V and J are TRBV7-2 and TRBJ2-1, with TRBD1 as a possible D gene (5 bases). Germline V gives CDR1 SGHTA, CDR2 FQGNSA. The CDR3 totals 14 residues. In nucleotides, the CDR3 is TGTGCCAGCAAGCGCCAGGGCTCCTACGATGAGCAGTTCTTC. Amino acid sequence: CASKRQGSYDEQFF.

The sample holds many counts of this clonotype. The V call is TRBV23-1, the J call TRBJ2-5; maybe TRBD1 (6 bases). TRBV23-1 carries the ORF label, with uncertain function. V lost 2 bases to trimming and J lost 3 bases, with 16 bases between them. The CDR3 extends over 16 amino acids. The CDR3 is CASSQGGWGPEETQYF. As DNA, the CDR3 is TGCGCCAGCAGTCAAGGTGGTTGGGGGCCGGAAGAGACCCAGTACTTC.

This chain links TRBV4-3 with TRBJ1-1, with D possibly TRBD1 on 5 matching bases. The CDR3 is 16 residues long. Trimming shortened V by 0 bases and J by 0 bases, and 11 bases separated the two germline ends. CDR1 LGHNA and CDR2 YSLEER come from the germline V gene. DNA for the CDR3: TGCGCCAGCAGCCAAGAGGGGCCGAACATGAACACTGAAGCTTTCTTT. Amino acids: CASSQEGPNMNTEAFF.

This clonotype was seen ten or more times. This chain connects TRBV9 to TRBJ2-7, with D hard to call. The germline V and J ends were trimmed by 6 bases and 8 bases, with 6 bases remaining between them. There are 9 residues in the CDR3. Germline V gives CDR1 SGDLS, CDR2 YYNGEE. The CDR3 DNA reads as TGTGCCAGCAAAGCTCAGCAGTACTTC. Translating gives CASKAQQYF. The whole variable domain, filled in from reference TRBV9 and TRBJ2-7, reads DSGVTQTPKHLITATGQRVTLRCSPRSGDLSVYWYQQSLDQGLQFLIQYYNGEERAKGNILERFSAQQFPDLHSELNLSSLELGDSALYFCASKAQQYFGPGTRLTVT.

The chain combines TRBV7-2 with TRBJ2-7, with D possibly being TRBD2 (6 bases). There are 15 residues in the CDR3. CDR1 is SGHTA and CDR2 is FQGNSA in the germline V gene. V was pared by 8 bases and J by 0 bases, with 17 bases between. The CDR3 DNA reads TGTGCCAGCCAGTCCGGCGGGGTTAGCTCCTACGAGCAGTACTTC. Protein sequence: CASQSGGVSSYEQYF.

This chain connects TRBV5-1 to TRBJ1-1; 12 bases agree with TRBD1. V shed 4 bases, J shed 1 base, and the junction held 5 bases outside the gene matches. The CDR3 is 16 residues long. The germline CDR1 and CDR2 sequences are SGHRS and YFSETQ. The CDR3, as DNA: TGCGCCAGCAGCGGCGGGACAGGGGGCCCGAACACTGAAGCTTTCTTT. It specifies CASSGGTGGPNTEAFF.

This clonotype was seen just once. The chain couples TRBV25-1 to TRBJ1-1, with a possible D match to TRBD1 (6 bases). The CDR3 runs to 14 residues. CDR1 MGHDK and CDR2 SYGVNS come from the germline V gene. Trimming took 2 bases from V and 5 from J, leaving 12 bases between them. This CDR3 is CASSEQGIITEAFF. The CDR3 nucleotides read TGTGCCAGCAGTGAACAGGGGATCATAACTGAAGCTTTCTTT.

The V and J genes are TRBV12-3 or TRBV12-4 and TRBJ2-6, with D uncertain. Trimming removed 6 bases at V and 0 bases at J, with 15 bases between. The CDR3 is 17 residues long. Here the CDR3 reads CASRGWRPSSGANVLTF. The DNA for the CDR3 is TGTGCCAGCAGAGGCTGGAGACCGAGCTCTGGGGCCAACGTCCTGACTTTC.